This TCR beta chain derives from a study of blood T cells in healthy people across ages. Across the study: For every two T cells, template switching captured about one barcoded beta molecule.

The CDR3 sequence is 13 residues long. Per the germline V gene, CDR1 is DFQATT and CDR2 is SNEGSKA (reference sequence). V dropped 3 bases and J dropped 2 bases, with 10 bases sitting between them. The authors ran a second PCR of about 7 to 11 cycles using a sample-barcoded 5' primer and a J-beta primer mix. Sequencing recovered at least 3 million CDR3-containing paired-end reads from each sample. TCRdb recomputed calls from the 5' RACE reads with MiXCR, one row per CDR3 protein. Of under 1,100,000 distinct CDR3 sequences in the sample, under 30% were seen once. A further study also used this sample, focusing on T cells of mothers and their children.

The origin of this receptor is a girl aged 2 to 10 in good health. This chain joins TRBV20-1 and TRBJ1-2; TRBD1 is a possible D gene (5 bases). Sequencing was done on a sample of blood. CDR3 residues: CSASVRDNYGYTF. The CDR3 nucleotides are TGCAGTGCTAGCGTTCGGGACAACTATGGCTACACCTTC.